These 14 T cell receptor beta chains came from one sample sequenced in a study of metastatic and nonmetastatic thyroid tumors. TCRdb reanalyzed the PCR reads with MiXCR. The sample contains around 34,000 clones, 25% to 30% of which appear only once. All patients were treatment-naive before thyroid surgery. The material sequenced was blood. The receptors originated from a female donor with papillary thyroid cancer or a benign thyroid nodule (not recorded which). Some clones in this sample may be carry-over from other donors' samples.

Concerning this clone itself: Mismatch with germline at one junction end may stem from a read error. The identical CDR3 is also encoded by other nucleotide sequences in the sample. This CDR3 reads CASSEGDYGTDTQYF. As DNA, the CDR3 is TGTGCCAGCAGCGAGGGGGACTATGGAACAGATACTCAGTATTTT. V usage is TRBV11-3 and J usage is TRBJ2-3; weak D call: TRBD2 (7 bases). Germline V gene data show CDR1 as SGHNT and CDR2 as YENEEA. The CDR3 contains 15 residues.

This clone was picked up many times. The chain links TRBV7-9 to TRBJ1-1; D remains ambiguous. V lost 5 bases and J lost 10, with 8 bases in between. The CDR3 spans 10 residues. The germline CDR1 and CDR2 sequences are SEHNR and FQNEAQ (reference sequence). CDR3 sequence (DNA): TGTGCCAGCAGCCCCAGCGGAGCTTTCTTT. As protein: CASSPSGAFF.

This clone occurred many times. The CDR3 nucleotides read TGTGCCAGCAGGAGTAGGGGCAATCAGCCCCAGCATTTT. Translated: CASRSRGNQPQHF. J is TRBJ1-5 and V is TRBV2; D uncertain. V gave up 6 bases and J gave up 2 bases, with 8 bases separating them. Germline lookup yields CDR1 SNHLY and CDR2 FYNNEI. This CDR3 contains 13 residues.

V is TRBV6-4 and J is TRBJ2-3; 12 bases match TRBD1. Trimming cost V 3 bases and J 5 bases; bases outside gene matches: 6. Germline values: CDR1 MRHNA, CDR2 SNTAGT. The CDR3 length is 16 residues. Written as DNA, the CDR3 is TGTGCCAGCAGTGAGGGTGGGACAGGGGGCTTAGATACGCAGTATTTT. It yields the protein CASSEGGTGGLDTQYF.

This clone was seen more than once but under ten times. Other DNA sequences in the same sample also yield this CDR3. This chain links TRBV20-1 with TRBJ2-7, with TRBD2 matching 7 bases. Per the germline V gene, CDR1 is DFQATT and CDR2 is SNEGSKA (reference sequence). V lost 3 bases, J lost 7 bases, and 9 bases stayed unmatched. CDR3 length equals 13 residues. The CDR3 DNA reads as TGCAGTGCTAGGTTAGCGGGTGGGGGTGAGCAGTACTTC. Protein: CSARLAGGGEQYF.

This clone has just a few counts. The chain is built from TRBV24-1 and TRBJ2-1, with D possibly being TRBD2 (6 bases). CDR1 KGHDR and CDR2 SFDVKD come from the germline V gene. V lost 5 bases to trimming and J lost 0 bases, with 13 bases between them. This CDR3 comprises 16 residues. CDR3 region: CATSVGGRLSYNEQFF. CDR3 coding DNA: TGTGCCACCAGTGTCGGAGGGCGCCTCTCCTACAATGAGCAGTTCTTC.

In this sample, this clone is medium-sized (0.01 to 0.1%). The rearrangement joins TRBV6-1 to TRBJ1-5, with D hard to call. This CDR3 spans 14 amino acids. With 4 bases removed from V and 3 bases from J, the gap between germline ends came to 10 bases. The V gene's germline CDR1 is MNHNS and CDR2 SASEGT. In DNA form, the CDR3 reads TGTGCCAGCAGTGCTGACGGATACAATCAGCCCCAGCATTTT. This translates into CASSADGYNQPQHF.

This clone was seen ten or more times. J is TRBJ1-3 and V is TRBV9, with TRBD1 identical over 8 bases. CDR1 is SGDLS and CDR2 is YYNGEE in the germline V gene. This CDR3 is 15 amino acids long. V lost 3 bases and J lost 2; bases outside the gene matches: 4. CDR3 region: CASSAQGDPGNTIYF. The CDR3 nucleotides are TGTGCCAGCAGCGCACAGGGGGACCCTGGAAACACCATATATTTT.

This clone appeared many times. This rearrangement joins TRBV20-1 to TRBJ1-1, with D maybe TRBD1 (5 bases). There are 11 residues in the CDR3. Germline V CDR1 and CDR2: DFQATT, SNEGSKA (reference sequence). The CDR3 DNA reads as TGCATGTGTGGGGGGAGCACTGAAGCTTTCTTT. Protein sequence: CMCGGSTEAFF.

The gene calls are TRBV30 and TRBJ1-2; D is perhaps TRBD1 (6 bases). CDR3 length: 13 residues. V lost 5 bases and J lost 4, with 14 bases in between. CDR1 is GTSNPN and CDR2 is SVGIG in the germline V gene (reference sequence). The DNA for the CDR3 is TGTGCCTGGTGTGCCGAGGACAGCTATGGCTACACCTTC. Its protein is CAWCAEDSYGYTF.

The J gene is TRBJ2-1, the V gene TRBV20-1; tentatively, D is TRBD2 (5 bases). Germline V gene data show CDR1 as DFQATT and CDR2 as SNEGSKA (reference sequence). The V end lost 0 bases, the J end lost 2 bases, and 11 bases lay between the germline ends. This CDR3 is built from 15 residues. The CDR3 here is CSARDVGLTYNEQFF. Written as DNA, the CDR3 is TGCAGTGCTAGAGATGTCGGACTTACCTACAATGAGCAGTTCTTC.

This clone was detected many times. The rearrangement uses TRBV4-2 and TRBJ1-3; D ambiguous. The CDR3 extends over 18 amino acids. Germline V CDR1 and CDR2: LGHNA, YNFKEQ. Trimming removed 1 base from V and 0 bases from J, with 16 bases in between. The CDR3 DNA reads as TGTGCCAGCAGCCAAGTCGGTCCAGGCCTCCCCTCTGGAAACACCATATATTTT. It codes for CASSQVGPGLPSGNTIYF.

This clone was seen a few times. The genes are TRBV6-1 and TRBJ1-4, with a tentative D call TRBD1 (6 bases). V lost 6 bases, J lost 8 bases, and 22 bases lay in between. The germline V gene encodes CDR1 MNHNS and CDR2 SASEGT. The CDR3 totals 16 residues. The DNA for the CDR3 is TGTGCCAGCAGAGGAGGGGGGAGTTCAGAGAGGGAAAAACTGTTTTTT. Protein product: CASRGGGSSEREKLFF.

This clone is labeled as medium-sized. This chain connects TRBV10-1 to TRBJ2-7; the match to TRBD2 covers 10 bases. Per the germline V gene, CDR1 is WNHNN and CDR2 is SYGVQD (reference sequence). Losses at the gene ends were 6 bases for V and 6 bases for J; bases not matched to a gene: 11. The CDR3 totals 15 residues. The CDR3 sequence is CASSTSGAQGAEQYF. The CDR3 bases are TGCGCCAGCAGCACTAGCGGGGCACAGGGAGCCGAGCAGTACTTC.